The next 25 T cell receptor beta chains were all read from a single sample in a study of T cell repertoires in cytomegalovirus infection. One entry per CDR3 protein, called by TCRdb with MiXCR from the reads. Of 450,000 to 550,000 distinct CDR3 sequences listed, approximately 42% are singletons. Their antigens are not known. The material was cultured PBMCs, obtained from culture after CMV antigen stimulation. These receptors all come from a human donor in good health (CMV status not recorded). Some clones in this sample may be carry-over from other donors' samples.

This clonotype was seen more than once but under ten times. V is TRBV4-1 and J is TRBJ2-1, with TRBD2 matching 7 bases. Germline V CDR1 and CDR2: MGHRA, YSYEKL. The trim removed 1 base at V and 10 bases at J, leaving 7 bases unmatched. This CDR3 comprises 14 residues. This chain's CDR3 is CASSQGSGAIEQFF. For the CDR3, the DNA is TGCGCCAGCAGCCAAGGAAGCGGGGCCATCGAGCAGTTCTTC.

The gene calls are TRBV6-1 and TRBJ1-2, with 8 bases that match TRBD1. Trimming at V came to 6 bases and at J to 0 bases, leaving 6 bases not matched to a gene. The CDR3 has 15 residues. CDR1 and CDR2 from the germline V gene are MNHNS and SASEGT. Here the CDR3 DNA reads TGTGCCAGCAGACCCGGGACAGGAACTAACTATGGCTACACCTTC. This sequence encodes CASRPGTGTNYGYTF.

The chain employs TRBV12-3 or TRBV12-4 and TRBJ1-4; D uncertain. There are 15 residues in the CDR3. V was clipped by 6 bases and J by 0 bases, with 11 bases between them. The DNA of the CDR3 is TGTGCCAGCAGCCGAACGGCCGCAACTAATGAAAAACTGTTTTTT. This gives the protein CASSRTAATNEKLFF.

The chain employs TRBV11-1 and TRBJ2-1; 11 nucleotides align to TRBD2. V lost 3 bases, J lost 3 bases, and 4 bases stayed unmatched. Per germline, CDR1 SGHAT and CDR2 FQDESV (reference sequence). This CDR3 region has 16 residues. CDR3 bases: TGTGCCAGCAGCTTCCTAGCGGGGGGCAACTACAATGAGCAGTTCTTC. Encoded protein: CASSFLAGGNYNEQFF.

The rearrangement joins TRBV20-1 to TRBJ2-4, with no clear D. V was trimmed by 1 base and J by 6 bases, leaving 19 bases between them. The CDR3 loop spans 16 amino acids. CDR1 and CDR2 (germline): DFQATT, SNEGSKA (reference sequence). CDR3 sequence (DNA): TGCAGTGCTAGAGCCCGCGGCGCTAGACCCTCAAACATTCAGTACTTC. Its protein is CSARARGARPSNIQYF.

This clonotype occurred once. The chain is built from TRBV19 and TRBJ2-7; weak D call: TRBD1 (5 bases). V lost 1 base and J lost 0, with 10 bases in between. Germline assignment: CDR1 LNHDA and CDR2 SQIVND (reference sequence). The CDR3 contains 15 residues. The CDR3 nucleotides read TGTGCCAGTAGTATAGGGGGCAGCGACTCCTACGAGCAGTACTTC. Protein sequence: CASSIGGSDSYEQYF.

The CDR3 sequence: CASSSFGYSYNEQFF. Written as DNA, the CDR3 is TGTGCCAGCAGCTCGTTCGGATATTCCTACAATGAGCAGTTCTTC. The chain has TRBV13 and TRBJ2-1; D gene unclear. Germline assignment: CDR1 PRHDT and CDR2 FYEKMQ (reference sequence). The V end lost 4 bases, the J end lost 1 base, and 11 bases lay between the germline ends. The CDR3 extends over 15 amino acids.

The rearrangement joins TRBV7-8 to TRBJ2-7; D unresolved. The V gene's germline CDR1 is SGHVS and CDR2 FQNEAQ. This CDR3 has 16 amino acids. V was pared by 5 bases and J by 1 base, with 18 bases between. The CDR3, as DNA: TGTGCCAGCAGCGGGAAGACGGAGAGTCTTTCCTACGAGCAGTACTTC. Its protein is CASSGKTESLSYEQYF.

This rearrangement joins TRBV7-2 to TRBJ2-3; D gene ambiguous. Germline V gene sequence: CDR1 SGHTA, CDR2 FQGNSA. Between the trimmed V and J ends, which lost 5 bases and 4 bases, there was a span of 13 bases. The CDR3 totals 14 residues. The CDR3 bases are TGTGCCAGCAGCCGATCGCTCCGGTCAGATACGCAGTATTTT. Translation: CASSRSLRSDTQYF.

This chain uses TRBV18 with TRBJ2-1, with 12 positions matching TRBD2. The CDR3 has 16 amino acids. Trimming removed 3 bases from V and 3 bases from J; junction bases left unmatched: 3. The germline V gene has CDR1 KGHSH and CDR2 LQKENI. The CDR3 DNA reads TGTGCCAGCTCACCGGCGACTAGCGGGGGCTACAATGAGCAGTTCTTC. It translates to CASSPATSGGYNEQFF.

The CDR3 loop reads CASNLGQTTNEKLFF. Here the CDR3 DNA reads TGTGCCAGCAATCTGGGACAGACAACTAATGAAAAACTGTTTTTT. The V gene is TRBV7-9, the J gene TRBJ1-4; TRBD1 agrees at 7 bases. V was pared by 7 bases and J by 0 bases, with 5 bases of the junction left unmatched. The CDR3 has 15 amino acids. The germline V gene has CDR1 SEHNR and CDR2 FQNEAQ (reference sequence).

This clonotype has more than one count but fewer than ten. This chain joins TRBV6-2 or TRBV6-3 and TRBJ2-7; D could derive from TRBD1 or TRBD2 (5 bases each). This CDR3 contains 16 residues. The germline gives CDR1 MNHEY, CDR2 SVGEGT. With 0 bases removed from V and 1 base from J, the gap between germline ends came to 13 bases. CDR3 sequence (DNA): TGTGCCAGCAGTTACTCGGGGGAGTTGGTTTCCTACGAGCAGTACTTC. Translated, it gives CASSYSGELVSYEQYF.

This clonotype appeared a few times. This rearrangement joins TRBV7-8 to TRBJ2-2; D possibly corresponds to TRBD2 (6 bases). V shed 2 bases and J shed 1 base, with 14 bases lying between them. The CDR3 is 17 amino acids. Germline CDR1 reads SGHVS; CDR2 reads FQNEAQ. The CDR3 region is CASSLFRTIVNTGELFF. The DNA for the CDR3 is TGTGCCAGCAGCTTATTTCGGACTATAGTGAACACCGGGGAGCTGTTTTTT.

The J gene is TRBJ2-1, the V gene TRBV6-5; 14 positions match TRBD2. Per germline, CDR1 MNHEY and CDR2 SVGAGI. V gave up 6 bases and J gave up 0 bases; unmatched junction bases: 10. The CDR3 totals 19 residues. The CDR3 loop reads CASSKGLAGATSSYNEQFF. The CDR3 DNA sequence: TGTGCCAGCAGCAAGGGACTAGCGGGAGCCACGAGCTCCTACAATGAGCAGTTCTTC.

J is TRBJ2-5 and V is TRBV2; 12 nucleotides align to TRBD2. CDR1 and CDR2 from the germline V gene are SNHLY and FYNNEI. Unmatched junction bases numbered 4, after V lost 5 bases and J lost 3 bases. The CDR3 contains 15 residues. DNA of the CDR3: TGTGCCAGCAGTCCCCTAGCGGGGGGGGAAGAGACCCAGTACTTC. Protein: CASSPLAGGEETQYF.

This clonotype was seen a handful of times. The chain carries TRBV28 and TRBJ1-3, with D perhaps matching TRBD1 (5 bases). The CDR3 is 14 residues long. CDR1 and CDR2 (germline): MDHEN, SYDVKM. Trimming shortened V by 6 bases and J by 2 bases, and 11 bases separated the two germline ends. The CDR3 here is CASRGAKTGNTIYF. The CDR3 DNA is TGTGCCAGCAGAGGGGCAAAAACTGGAAACACCATATATTTT.

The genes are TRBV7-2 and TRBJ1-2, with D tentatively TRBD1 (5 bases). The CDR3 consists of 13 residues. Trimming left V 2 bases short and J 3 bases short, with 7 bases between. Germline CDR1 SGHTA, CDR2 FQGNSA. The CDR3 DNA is TGTGCCAGCAGCTTAATGGGACACTATGGCTACACCTTC. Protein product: CASSLMGHYGYTF.

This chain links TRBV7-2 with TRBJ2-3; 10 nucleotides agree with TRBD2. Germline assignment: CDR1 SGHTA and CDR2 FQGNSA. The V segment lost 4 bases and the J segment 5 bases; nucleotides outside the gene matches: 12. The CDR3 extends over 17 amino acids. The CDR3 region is CASSYPRVGTSVDTQYF. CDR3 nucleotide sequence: TGTGCCAGCAGCTACCCCCGAGTAGGGACTAGCGTAGATACGCAGTATTTT.

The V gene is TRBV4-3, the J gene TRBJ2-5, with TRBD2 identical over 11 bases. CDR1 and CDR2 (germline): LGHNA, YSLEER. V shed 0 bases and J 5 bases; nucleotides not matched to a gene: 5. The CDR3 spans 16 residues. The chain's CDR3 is CASSQDGSGGAETQYF. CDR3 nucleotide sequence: TGCGCCAGCAGCCAAGATGGTAGCGGGGGGGCCGAGACCCAGTACTTC.

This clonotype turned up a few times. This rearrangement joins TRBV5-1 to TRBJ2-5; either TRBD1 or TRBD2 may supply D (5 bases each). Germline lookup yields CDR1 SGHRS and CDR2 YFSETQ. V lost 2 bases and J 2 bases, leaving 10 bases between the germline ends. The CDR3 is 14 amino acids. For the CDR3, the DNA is TGCGCCAGCAGCTTCACGGGGCATCAAGAGACCCAGTACTTC. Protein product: CASSFTGHQETQYF.

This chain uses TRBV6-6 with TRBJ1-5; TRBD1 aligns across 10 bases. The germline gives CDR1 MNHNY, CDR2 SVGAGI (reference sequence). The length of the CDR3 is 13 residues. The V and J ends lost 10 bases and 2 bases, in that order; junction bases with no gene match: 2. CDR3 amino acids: CANGTGGNQPQHF. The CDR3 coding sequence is TGTGCCAACGGGACAGGGGGCAATCAGCCCCAGCATTTT.

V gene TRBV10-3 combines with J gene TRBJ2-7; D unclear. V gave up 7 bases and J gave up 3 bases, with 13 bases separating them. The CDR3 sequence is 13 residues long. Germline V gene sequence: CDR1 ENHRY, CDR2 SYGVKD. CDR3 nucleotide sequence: TGTGCCATCAACGGCGCGTTGGACTACGAGCAGTACTTC. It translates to CAINGALDYEQYF.

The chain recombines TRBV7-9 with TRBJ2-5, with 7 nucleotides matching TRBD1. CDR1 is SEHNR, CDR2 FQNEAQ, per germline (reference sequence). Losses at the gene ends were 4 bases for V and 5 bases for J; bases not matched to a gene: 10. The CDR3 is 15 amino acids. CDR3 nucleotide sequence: TGTGCCAGCAGCTCAGACAGGGTTCAGGTGGAGACCCAGTACTTC. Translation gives CASSSDRVQVETQYF. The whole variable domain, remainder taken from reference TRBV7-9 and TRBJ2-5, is DTGVSQNPRHKITKRGQNVTFRCDPISEHNRLYWYRQTLGQGPEFLTYFQNEAQLEKSRLLSDRFSAERPKGSFSTLEIQRTEQGDSAMYLCASSSDRVQVETQYFGPGTRLLVL.

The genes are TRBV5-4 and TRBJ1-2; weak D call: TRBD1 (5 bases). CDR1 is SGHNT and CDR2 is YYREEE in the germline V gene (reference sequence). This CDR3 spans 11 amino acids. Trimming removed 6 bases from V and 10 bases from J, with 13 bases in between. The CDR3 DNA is TGTGCCAGCATGGAGCAGGGTGACTACACCTTC. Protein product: CASMEQGDYTF.

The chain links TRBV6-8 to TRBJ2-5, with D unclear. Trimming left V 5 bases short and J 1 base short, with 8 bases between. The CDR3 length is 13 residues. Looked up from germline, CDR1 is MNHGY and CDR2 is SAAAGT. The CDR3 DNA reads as TGTGCCAGCAGTCTCAAAATCCAAGAGACCCAGTACTTC. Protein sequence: CASSLKIQETQYF.